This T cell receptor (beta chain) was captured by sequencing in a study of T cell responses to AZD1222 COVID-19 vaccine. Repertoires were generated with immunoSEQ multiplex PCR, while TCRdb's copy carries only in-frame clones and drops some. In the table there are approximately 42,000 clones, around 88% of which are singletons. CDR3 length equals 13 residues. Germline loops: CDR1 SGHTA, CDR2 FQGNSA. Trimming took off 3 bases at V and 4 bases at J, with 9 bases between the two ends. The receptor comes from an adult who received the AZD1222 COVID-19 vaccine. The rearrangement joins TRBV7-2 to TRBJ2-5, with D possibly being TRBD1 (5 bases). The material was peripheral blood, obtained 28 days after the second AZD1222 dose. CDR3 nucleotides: TGTGCCAGCAGCTTCGCAGGGTCAGAGACCCAGTACTTC. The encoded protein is CASSFAGSETQYF.